The 30 T cell receptor beta chains reported below all come from one sample, sequenced in a study of shared clonotypes between healthy human individuals. Method: immunoSEQ multiplex PCR; TCRdb's copy keeps in-frame clones and lacks some. Among more than 2,000,000 clones, 85% to 95% were seen once, and the ten largest hold about 0.39%. Sequenced input: naive CD4+ T cells from PBMCs. Documented subset: CD45RA+ positively selected. The receptors come from a man aged 18 to 30 in good health. Some clones in this sample may be carry-over from other donors' samples.

The gene calls are TRBV6-5 and TRBJ1-5, with TRBD1 matching over 8 bases. The V segment lost 6 bases and the J segment 5 bases; nucleotides outside the gene matches: 9. Germline V CDR1 and CDR2: MNHEY, SVGAGI. The CDR3 runs to 15 residues. CDR3 loop: CASRLNRGKDQPQHF. CDR3 coding DNA: TGTGCCAGCAGACTTAACAGGGGGAAGGATCAGCCCCAGCATTTT.

A remark on this clone: Other DNA sequences in the sample encode the same CDR3. The chain couples TRBV28 to TRBJ2-3; 8 bases are a match to TRBD1. V dropped 6 bases and J dropped 4; count of bases not matched to a gene: 3. CDR1 is MDHEN and CDR2 is SYDVKM in the germline V gene. This CDR3 comprises 13 residues. The CDR3: CASRGQGADTQYF. CDR3 nucleotide sequence: TGTGCCAGCAGAGGACAGGGAGCAGATACGCAGTATTTT.

The V gene is TRBV10-2, the J gene TRBJ2-7; TRBD1 matches 9 bases. The CDR3 runs 14 residues. V shed 6 bases and J 2 bases; nucleotides not matched to a gene: 5. Germline V gives CDR1 WSHSY, CDR2 SAAADI. The CDR3 spells CASRPGQGAYEQYF. CDR3 nucleotide sequence: TGCGCCAGCAGGCCGGGACAGGGTGCCTACGAGCAGTACTTC.

The chain is built from TRBV7-7 and TRBJ2-5; D is perhaps TRBD1 (5 bases). V was pared by 6 bases and J by 5 bases, with 25 bases between. Per germline, CDR1 SSHAT and CDR2 FNYEAQ (reference sequence). The CDR3 is made up of 17 amino acids. CDR3 nucleotides: TGTGCCAGCAGACCAGTGAGGCAGGGAAGTATTAAGGAGACCCAGTACTTC. Its translation: CASRPVRQGSIKETQYF.

CDR3 coding DNA: TGTGCCAGCAGCCAACGGGGGGCATCAGATACGCAGTATTTT. Translating it yields CASSQRGASDTQYF. The chain is built from TRBV5-4 and TRBJ2-3; perhaps TRBD2 as D (7 bases). CDR1 is SGHNT, CDR2 YYREEE, per germline (reference sequence). Trimming removed 4 bases from V and 4 bases from J, with 13 bases in between. The CDR3 contains 14 residues.

This clone has only a few counts. In DNA, the CDR3 is TGTGCCTGGAGCCCCTCGTTCGCTAACACTGAAGCTTTCTTT. This codes for CAWSPSFANTEAFF. The chain combines TRBV30 with TRBJ1-1; no firm D call. V shed 3 bases and J shed 2 bases, with 13 bases lying between them. The CDR3 length is 14 residues. From germline, CDR1 is GTSNPN and CDR2 SVGIG (reference sequence).

The V gene is TRBV6-1, the J gene TRBJ1-2, with 7 bases identical to TRBD1. After removal of 4 bases from V and 7 bases from J, the junction contained 3 bases not matched to a gene. CDR1 and CDR2 (germline): MNHNS, SASEGT. The CDR3 runs to 12 residues. CDR3 residues: CASSVTGAGYTF. The DNA of the CDR3 is TGTGCCAGCAGTGTAACAGGGGCTGGCTACACCTTC.

This chain connects TRBV5-6 to TRBJ2-5; either TRBD1 or TRBD2 may supply D (5 bases each). The CDR3 is made up of 14 amino acids. The V end was cut by 2 bases, the J end by 0 bases, with 8 bases between. In germline, CDR1 is SGHDT, CDR2 YYEEEE. The CDR3: CASSFWGYQETQYF. The CDR3 DNA sequence: TGTGCCAGCAGCTTTTGGGGGTACCAAGAGACCCAGTACTTC.

With regard to this clone: A junction boundary mismatches the germline segment, possibly from a read error. The chain combines TRBV28 with TRBJ2-7; perhaps TRBD1 as D (5 bases). The germline CDR1 and CDR2 sequences are MDHEN and SYDVKM. The CDR3 sequence is 13 residues long. The CDR3 reads CASGALAPLEQYF. The CDR3 region has the DNA TGTGCCAGTGGGGCGCTCGCTCCTCTCGAGCAGTACTTT.

The V gene is TRBV28, the J gene TRBJ2-2, with D maybe TRBD1 (5 bases). Germline V CDR1 and CDR2: MDHEN, SYDVKM. This CDR3 comprises 14 residues. Trimming left V 4 bases short and J 6 bases short, with 12 bases between. CDR3 nucleotides: TGTGCCAGCAGTTCCAGGGTGGTGGCCGGGGAGCTGTTTTTT. It translates to CASSSRVVAGELFF.

V is TRBV28 and J is TRBJ2-3; D ambiguous. This CDR3 comprises 13 residues. The germline V and J ends were trimmed by 5 bases and 5 bases, with 11 bases remaining between them. Germline V gives CDR1 MDHEN, CDR2 SYDVKM. CDR3 region: CASSPSILDTQYF. CDR3 coding DNA: TGTGCCAGCAGTCCCTCCATCTTAGATACGCAGTATTTT.

With regard to this clone: Other DNA sequences within the sample encode an identical CDR3. V is TRBV20-1 and J is TRBJ2-7, with D perhaps matching TRBD2 (5 bases). Germline assignment: CDR1 DFQATT and CDR2 SNEGSKA (reference sequence). CDR3 length equals 11 residues. Trimming left V 6 bases short and J 2 bases short, with 8 bases between. Here the CDR3 DNA reads TGCAGTGCGAGGGTAACCTACGAGCAGTACTTC. Its protein is CSARVTYEQYF.

The V gene is TRBV9, the J gene TRBJ1-1, with TRBD1 matching 7 bases. J gave up 3 bases and V 4 bases, and 9 bases lay outside the gene matches. Germline loops: CDR1 SGDLS, CDR2 YYNGEE. The CDR3 consists of 15 residues. The CDR3 loop reads CASSPDSDRDTEAFF. In DNA form, the CDR3 reads TGTGCCAGCAGCCCCGATTCCGACAGGGACACTGAAGCTTTCTTT.

This chain uses TRBV5-1 with TRBJ2-1, with D unclear. Between the trimmed V and J ends, which lost 2 bases and 5 bases, there was a span of 11 bases. This CDR3 is built from 14 residues. CDR1 and CDR2 from the germline V gene are SGHRS and YFSETQ. The CDR3 bases are TGCGCCAGCAGCTTTCTTGTTTCAGACAATGAGCAGTTCTTC. The encoded protein is CASSFLVSDNEQFF.

In regard to this clone: This sample includes further DNA sequences coding for the same CDR3. The chain uses TRBV28 and TRBJ2-5; weak D call: TRBD1 (6 bases). Germline CDR1 MDHEN, CDR2 SYDVKM. The V end lost 5 bases, the J end lost 5 bases, and 6 bases lay between the germline ends. This CDR3 has 11 residues. The CDR3 sequence: CASSQGETQYF. Here the CDR3 DNA reads TGTGCCAGCAGTCAGGGGGAGACCCAGTACTTC.

The chain combines TRBV28 with TRBJ1-1, with unresolved D. CDR3 size: 12 residues. V dropped 6 bases and J dropped 8 bases, with 13 bases sitting between them. Germline V gene lookup returns CDR1 MDHEN and CDR2 SYDVKM. The CDR3 DNA follows: TGTGCCAGCAGCCCCTCAGCCCGCGAAGCTTTCTTT. It translates to CASSPSAREAFF.

V and J are TRBV29-1 and TRBJ1-5, with 9 nucleotides matching TRBD1. Germline V gives CDR1 SQVTM, CDR2 ANQGSEA. V lost 7 bases to trimming and J lost 2 bases; unmatched junction nucleotides: 6. The length of the CDR3 is 14 residues. The CDR3 DNA reads TGCAGCGCCGTGACAGGGGGTGGCAATCAGCCCCAGCATTTT. This sequence encodes CSAVTGGGNQPQHF.

Details on this clone: The same CDR3 also results from other DNA sequences found in this sample. The chain uses TRBV30 and TRBJ2-7; D remains ambiguous. CDR1 is GTSNPN and CDR2 is SVGIG in the germline V gene (reference sequence). Between the trimmed V and J ends, which lost 1 base and 1 base, there was a span of 8 bases. The CDR3 sequence is 13 residues long. The CDR3 protein is CAWSAGTSYEQYF. CDR3 bases: TGTGCCTGGAGTGCCGGCACGTCCTACGAGCAGTACTTC.

This chain links TRBV28 with TRBJ2-2; tentatively, D is TRBD2 (6 bases). Per germline, CDR1 MDHEN and CDR2 SYDVKM. Trimming left V 6 bases short and J 2 bases short, with 10 bases between. CDR3 length equals 14 residues. The CDR3 DNA reads TGTGCCAGCAGAACGGGACTCAACACCGGGGAGCTGTTTTTT. Translated, it gives CASRTGLNTGELFF.

The CDR3 coding sequence is TGTGCCAGCAGCTCAGGGGGGCTAGATGAGCTTGAAGCTTTCTTT. Translated, it gives CASSSGGLDELEAFF. The chain recombines TRBV5-4 with TRBJ1-1; 7 nucleotides line up with TRBD1. Losses at the gene ends were 3 bases for V and 7 bases for J; bases not matched to a gene: 12. Per germline, CDR1 SGHNT and CDR2 YYREEE (reference sequence). The CDR3 extends over 15 amino acids.

This clone appeared once. The sample holds other DNA sequences that translate to the same CDR3. The chain carries TRBV2 and TRBJ1-5, with D uncertain. V was clipped by 8 bases and J by 0 bases, with 5 bases between them. Germline CDR1 reads SNHLY; CDR2 reads FYNNEI. The CDR3 consists of 12 residues. The CDR3 DNA reads TGTGCCAGCCGGGATAGCAATCAGCCCCAGCATTTT. Translated: CASRDSNQPQHF.

This chain uses TRBV28 with TRBJ1-5; D uncertain. V was clipped by 1 base and J by 1 base, with 11 bases between them. Germline V lookup: CDR1 MDHEN, CDR2 SYDVKM. The CDR3 length is 16 residues. The CDR3 region has the DNA TGTGCCAGCAGTTTATCTGGGATCTTAAGCAATCAGCCCCAGCATTTT. Protein sequence: CASSLSGILSNQPQHF.

The chain is built from TRBV9 and TRBJ2-1; 10 bases align to TRBD2. Germline V lookup: CDR1 SGDLS, CDR2 YYNGEE. J gave up 4 bases and V 3 bases, and 7 bases lay outside the gene matches. This CDR3 comprises 16 residues. This chain's CDR3 is CASSGSSGRWYNEQFF. In DNA form, the CDR3 reads TGTGCCAGCAGCGGATCTAGCGGGAGATGGTACAATGAGCAGTTCTTC.

This chain links TRBV28 with TRBJ1-4; possible D gene TRBD1, 6 bases. The germline V gene encodes CDR1 MDHEN and CDR2 SYDVKM. This CDR3 region has 15 residues. Trimming pared 3 bases from V and 8 bases from J, leaving 16 bases between. The DNA of the CDR3 is TGTGCCAGCAGTTTGGGGGGGGCGCAAGGAGAAAAACTGTTTTTT. This translates into CASSLGGAQGEKLFF. The full variable domain, its missing parts supplied by reference TRBV28 and TRBJ1-4, is DVKVTQSSRYLVKRTGEKVFLECVQDMDHENMFWYRQDPGLGLRLIYFSYDVKMKEKGDIPEGYSVSREKKERFSLILESASTNQTSMYLCASSLGGAQGEKLFFGSGTQLSVL.

The genes are TRBV4-1 and TRBJ2-1; TRBD2 matches 12 bases. CDR3 length equals 15 residues. V shed 1 base, J shed 9 bases, and the junction held 4 bases outside the gene matches. Germline V CDR1 and CDR2: MGHRA, YSYEKL. CDR3 nucleotides: TGCGCCAGCAGCCAAGTACTAGCGGGAGGCGGTGAGCAGTTCTTC. Protein product: CASSQVLAGGGEQFF.

The chain couples TRBV7-8 to TRBJ1-5; the D gene is possibly TRBD1 (5 bases). Germline V gives CDR1 SGHVS, CDR2 FQNEAQ. V was cut by 5 bases and J by 5 bases, with 16 bases left in between. CDR3 length: 15 residues. CDR3 sequence (DNA): TGTGCCAGCAGCCCCAACCGGGACCCCTATCAGCCCCAGCATTTT. It yields the protein CASSPNRDPYQPQHF.

The chain couples TRBV4-3 to TRBJ1-2; 8 nucleotides align to TRBD1. J lost 4 bases, V lost 0 bases, and 4 bases had no gene match. CDR1 is LGHNA and CDR2 is YSLEER in the germline V gene. The CDR3 length is 15 residues. DNA of the CDR3: TGCGCCAGCAGCCAAGAGACAGGGGTCGTCTATGGCTACACCTTC. It is translated as CASSQETGVVYGYTF.

This chain links TRBV2 with TRBJ2-7; 8 positions match TRBD1. The CDR3 extends over 15 amino acids. CDR1 is SNHLY and CDR2 is FYNNEI in the germline V gene. After removal of 4 bases from V and 7 bases from J, the junction contained 12 bases not matched to a gene. The CDR3 region is CASSVVRTGLGEQYF. The CDR3 region has the DNA TGTGCCAGCAGTGTAGTTCGGACAGGGTTAGGTGAGCAGTACTTC.

The V and J genes are TRBV28 and TRBJ1-2, with TRBD1 matching 10 bases. The CDR3 is made up of 16 amino acids. V lost 4 bases and J lost 4; bases outside the gene matches: 9. Germline loops: CDR1 MDHEN, CDR2 SYDVKM. CDR3 sequence: CASSSLGQGRPYGYTF. The CDR3 DNA reads as TGTGCCAGCAGTTCGCTGGGACAGGGGCGCCCCTATGGCTACACCTTC.

The CDR3 protein is CASSARVEETQYF. CDR3 DNA: TGCGCCAGCAGCGCCCGGGTCGAAGAGACCCAGTACTTC. The rearrangement uses TRBV5-1 and TRBJ2-5; D is unclear. The CDR3 consists of 13 residues. V lost 4 bases and J lost 3, with 10 bases in between. Germline V gives CDR1 SGHRS, CDR2 YFSETQ.